The 13 T cell receptor beta chains below come from one sample, sequenced in a study of Ad26.COV2.S vaccination and SARS-CoV-2 variants. Treatment given: 19 received Ad26.COV2.S at low or high dose, single or two shots; 5 received placebo; per-sample allocation not given. Sampling was done on day 63 after the first vaccine or placebo injection. Libraries were prepared by immunoSEQ multiplex PCR; TCRdb keeps only in-frame clonotypes and omits some of them. The table shows 300,000 to 400,000 clones, with 85% to 90% occurring only once. The specimen comprised peripheral blood, sampled in a trial of Ad26.COV2.S vaccine versus placebo. The source of these receptors is a person aged 18-65 years who received the Ad26.COV2.S COVID-19 vaccine or a placebo.

The chain employs TRBV6-6 and TRBJ1-5; TRBD1 agrees at 7 bases. Germline V gene data show CDR1 as MNHNY and CDR2 as SVGAGI (reference sequence). The junction had 3 bases not matched to a gene; V was cut back by 4 bases and J by 0 bases. This CDR3 contains 15 residues. The CDR3 bases are TGTGCCAGCAGTTCGACAGGGAGTAGCAATCAGCCCCAGCATTTT. Translation: CASSSTGSSNQPQHF.

CDR3 region: CASSSTDTQYF. The CDR3 coding sequence is TGTGCCAGCAGTTCCACAGATACGCAGTATTTT. The chain couples TRBV28 to TRBJ2-3, with D hard to call. V was clipped by 4 bases and J by 2 bases, with 1 base between them. CDR3 size: 11 residues. Germline loops: CDR1 MDHEN, CDR2 SYDVKM.

With respect to this clone: Other DNA sequences in this specimen translate into the identical CDR3. The V and J genes are TRBV18 and TRBJ1-2; D is ambiguous. The V end lost 3 bases, the J end lost 4 bases, and 3 bases lay between the germline ends. CDR1 KGHSH and CDR2 LQKENI come from the germline V gene. The length of the CDR3 is 11 residues. The DNA of the CDR3 is TGTGCCAGCTCACCTTCCTATGGCTACACCTTC. This encodes CASSPSYGYTF. The full variable domain, with the rest looked up from reference TRBV18 and TRBJ1-2, is NAGVMQNPRHLVRRRGQEARLRCSPMKGHSHVYWYRQLPEEGLKFMVYLQKENIIDESGMPKERFSAEFPKEGPSILRIQQVVRGDSAAYFCASSPSYGYTFGSGTRLTVV.

V and J are TRBV30 and TRBJ2-2; TRBD1 or TRBD2 may be the D gene (5 bases each). The ends were cut back, 4 bases at V and 1 base at J, with 16 bases in the middle. This CDR3 is built from 16 residues. Germline CDR1 reads GTSNPN; CDR2 reads SVGIG (reference sequence). The CDR3: CAWNPGPSRNTGELFF. As DNA, the CDR3 is TGTGCCTGGAACCCGGGACCGAGTCGGAACACCGGGGAGCTGTTTTTT.

The rearrangement uses TRBV27 and TRBJ2-3, with 7 bases aligning to TRBD2. V lost 5 bases and J lost 0; bases outside the gene matches: 2. This CDR3 is 14 amino acids long. Germline loops: CDR1 MNHEY, CDR2 SMNVEV (reference sequence). CDR3 residues: CASSLAASTDTQYF. CDR3 bases: TGTGCCAGCAGTCTAGCGGCGAGCACAGATACGCAGTATTTT.

The chain recombines TRBV7-9 with TRBJ1-4; D is uncertain. In germline, CDR1 is SEHNR, CDR2 FQNEAQ (reference sequence). This CDR3 has 14 amino acids. Trimming removed 2 bases from V and 5 bases from J, with 9 bases in between. The CDR3 protein is CASSLNSQNEKLFF. The CDR3 region has the DNA TGTGCCAGCAGCTTAAACAGCCAAAATGAAAAACTGTTTTTT.

This clone was observed a single time. The chain has TRBV2 and TRBJ2-3; D is ambiguous. The CDR3 covers 11 residues. Germline V CDR1 and CDR2: SNHLY, FYNNEI. Trimming shortened V by 8 bases and J by 6 bases, and 9 bases separated the two germline ends. The CDR3 DNA sequence: TGTGCCAGCCGGACGGAGGATACGCAGTATTTT. Encoded protein: CASRTEDTQYF.

The chain recombines TRBV5-1 with TRBJ2-7; 7 nucleotides match TRBD1. Unmatched junction bases numbered 6, after V lost 4 bases and J lost 2 bases. This CDR3 has 14 residues. Germline V gene sequence: CDR1 SGHRS, CDR2 YFSETQ. The CDR3 region is CASSGDRDPYEQYF. In DNA form, the CDR3 reads TGCGCCAGCAGCGGAGACAGGGACCCCTACGAGCAGTACTTC.

The CDR3 is CASSLIAGFEETQYF. For the CDR3, the DNA is TGTGCCAGCAGCCTTATAGCGGGGTTCGAGGAGACCCAGTACTTC. The V gene is TRBV5-4, the J gene TRBJ2-5; 8 bases map to TRBD2. The CDR3 totals 15 residues. V trimming: 4 bases; J trimming: 5 bases; junction bases outside the gene matches: 10. Looked up from germline, CDR1 is SGHNT and CDR2 is YYREEE (reference sequence).

The chain recombines TRBV4-3 with TRBJ2-7, with D maybe TRBD2 (6 bases). Trimming removed 5 bases at V and 2 bases at J, with 16 bases between. Germline V gene sequence: CDR1 LGHNA, CDR2 YSLEER. The CDR3 totals 15 residues. The CDR3 is CASSVFGGEAYEQYF. CDR3 nucleotide sequence: TGCGCCAGCAGCGTATTCGGAGGGGAAGCCTACGAGCAGTACTTC.

This rearrangement joins TRBV7-2 to TRBJ2-5; D is perhaps TRBD2 (6 bases). From germline, CDR1 is SGHTA and CDR2 FQGNSA. Trimming removed 5 bases from V and 4 bases from J, with 11 bases in between. This CDR3 is 13 amino acids long. Written as DNA, the CDR3 is TGTGCCAGCAGCCCGCGGGGAGGAGAGACCCAGTACTTC. This sequence encodes CASSPRGGETQYF.

The chain is built from TRBV23-1 and TRBJ2-2; TRBD1 agrees at 7 bases. TRBV23-1 qualifies as an ORF whose function is uncertain. CDR3 length: 14 residues. V shed 2 bases, J shed 6 bases, and the junction held 3 bases outside the gene matches. CDR3: CASSQRRGPGELFF. CDR3 nucleotides: TGCGCCAGCAGTCAAAGAAGGGGGCCCGGGGAGCTGTTTTTT.

J is TRBJ2-3 and V is TRBV4-1; 9 nucleotides agree with TRBD1. The CDR3 totals 16 residues. Germline CDR1 MGHRA, CDR2 YSYEKL. With V trimmed by 2 bases and J by 2 bases, 5 bases remained unmatched. The CDR3 reads CASSQPGQGYTDTQYF. The CDR3 DNA sequence: TGCGCCAGCAGCCAACCGGGACAGGGATACACAGATACGCAGTATTTT.